This T cell receptor beta chain was captured by sequencing in a study of T cells in Graves' hyperthyroidism and ophthalmopathy. General study results and limits: A 13 V-J signature model discriminated ophthalmopathy versus stable hyperthyroidism.

The CDR3 is 13 residues long. Unmatched junction bases numbered 5, after V lost 6 bases and J lost 5 bases. Germline CDR1 and CDR2: MNHEY and SMNVEV (reference sequence). This sample holds PBMCs from roughly 10 ml fresh peripheral blood. This clonotype was found many times. Its antigen is currently unknown. The source material, RNA transcripts, was used to amplify TCR beta CDR3 regions. The TCR CDR3 first-round RT-PCR relied on the HTBI primer set. MiXCR, run by TCRdb on the multiplex PCR reads, gives a single entry per CDR3 protein. The sample yields a few hundred thousand distinct CDR3 sequences, roughly 14% seen once.

The chain joins TRBV27 to TRBJ2-5, with 8 bases aligning to TRBD1. This TCR came from a woman aged 18-29 years with Graves' hyperthyroidism. The sequencing input was blood. The CDR3 DNA reads TGTGCCAGCAGGCCGACAGGGGCCGAGACCCAGTACTTC. It codes for CASRPTGAETQYF.